This TCR beta chain is drawn from a study of blood T cell repertoires in COVID-19. Study in general: Spain, Italy and the United States supplied samples that represented acute and convalescent COVID-19. Sample material is recorded as cDNA or gDNA derived from T cells, B-cell-depleted T cells, or PBMCs.

Germline CDR1 reads MNHEY; CDR2 reads SVGAGI. This CDR3 spans 13 amino acids. V gave up 6 bases and J gave up 3 bases, with 11 bases separating them. Original analysis: Quantification of nucleated cells was approximated via reference gene primer amplification. Repertoires were generated with immunoSEQ multiplex PCR, while TCRdb's copy carries only in-frame clones and drops some. The DNA gave D and trimming, while V, J and clone size come from that table. The top ten clones hold under 3% of a sample with tens of thousands of clones, approximately 81% of them seen once. V and J are TRBV6-5 and TRBJ1-2; D not certain. The sample comprised peripheral blood. The receptor's source is a man over 45 with acute or convalescent COVID-19. CDR3 protein: CASSLLHDYGYTF. CDR3 DNA sequence: TGTGCCAGCAGCCTACTACATGACTATGGCTACACCTTC.